This T cell receptor (beta chain) was documented in a study of T-cell memory formation after mild COVID-19. CDR1 is SGHDT, CDR2 YYEEEE, per germline. V lost 0 bases, J lost 4 bases, and 16 bases lay in between. The CDR3 contains 16 residues. In TCRdb, the 5' RACE reads were re-called with MiXCR into one record per CDR3 protein. Among around 340,000 distinct CDR3 sequences, roughly an eighth were seen once, and the ten largest hold 22%. The gene calls are TRBV5-6 and TRBJ1-1; TRBD1 is a possible D gene (5 bases). Sequencing input: PBMCs or a T cell subset sorted from them (not recorded which). The TCR originated in a man between 18 and 29 years old who had mild COVID-19 (a few samples of this study predate the infection). Cell type and time point are not known. CDR3 amino acids: CASSLGQGGLRTEAFF. In DNA, the CDR3 is TGTGCCAGCAGCTTGGGGCAGGGCGGGTTGCGCACTGAAGCTTTCTTT.